One T cell receptor (beta chain) is described in this entry. Its matching antigen is unknown. In the PCR, 60 Vbeta and 13 Jbeta primers were used. Using immunoSEQ multiplex PCR, the repertoire was profiled, and TCRdb retains in-frame clones only, with some absent. The sample records around 130,000 clones, over 75% being singletons. This entry belongs to a study of cytomegalovirus exposure and HLA in healthy donors. Whole-study context: Of the donors genotyped, about 390 in all, 75% to 85% fell in the Caucasian-associated ancestry cluster. Study conclusions and caveats: According to a later analysis, donors in an Asian-associated ancestry cluster reportedly had fewer N-insertions than the roughly 640-donor mean.

The specimen sequenced was PBMCs. This TCR came from a man aged 35-49 years in good health and CMV-seronegative.

The CDR3 sequence is CASSLQGGGEKLFF. The DNA of the CDR3 is TGTGCCAGCAGCTTACAGGGAGGCGGTGAAAAACTGTTTTTT. The rearrangement uses TRBV7-9 and TRBJ1-4; D possibly corresponds to TRBD1 (5 bases). Germline CDR1 is SEHNR and CDR2 is FQNEAQ (reference sequence). The ends were cut back, 2 bases at V and 7 bases at J, with 11 bases in the middle. The CDR3 has 14 amino acids.